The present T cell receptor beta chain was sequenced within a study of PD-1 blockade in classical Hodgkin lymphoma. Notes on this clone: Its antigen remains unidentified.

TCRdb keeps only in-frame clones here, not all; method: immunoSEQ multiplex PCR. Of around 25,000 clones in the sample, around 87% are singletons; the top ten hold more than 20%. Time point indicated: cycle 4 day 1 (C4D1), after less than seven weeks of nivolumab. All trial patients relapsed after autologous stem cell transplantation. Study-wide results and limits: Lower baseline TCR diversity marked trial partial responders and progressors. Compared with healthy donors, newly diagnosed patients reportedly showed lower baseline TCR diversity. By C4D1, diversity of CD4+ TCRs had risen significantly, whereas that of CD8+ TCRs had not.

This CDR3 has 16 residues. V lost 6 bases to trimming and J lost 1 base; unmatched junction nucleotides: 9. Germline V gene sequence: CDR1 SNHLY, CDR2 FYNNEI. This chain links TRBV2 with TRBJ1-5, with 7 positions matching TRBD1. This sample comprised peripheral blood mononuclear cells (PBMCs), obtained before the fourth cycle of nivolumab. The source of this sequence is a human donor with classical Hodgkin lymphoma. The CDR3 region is CASSRSRGISNQPQHF. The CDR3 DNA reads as TGTGCCAGCAGCAGAAGCAGGGGGATAAGCAATCAGCCCCAGCATTTT.